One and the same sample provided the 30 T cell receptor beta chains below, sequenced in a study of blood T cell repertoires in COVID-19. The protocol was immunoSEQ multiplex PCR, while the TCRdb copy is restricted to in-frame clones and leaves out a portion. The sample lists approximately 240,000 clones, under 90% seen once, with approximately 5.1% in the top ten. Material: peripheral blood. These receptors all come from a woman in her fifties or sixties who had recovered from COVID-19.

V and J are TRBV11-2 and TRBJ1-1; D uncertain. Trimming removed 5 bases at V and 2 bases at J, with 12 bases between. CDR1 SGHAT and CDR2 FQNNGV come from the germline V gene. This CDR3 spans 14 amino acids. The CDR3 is CASSINRVNTEAFF. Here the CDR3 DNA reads TGTGCCAGCAGCATTAACCGGGTAAACACTGAAGCTTTCTTT.

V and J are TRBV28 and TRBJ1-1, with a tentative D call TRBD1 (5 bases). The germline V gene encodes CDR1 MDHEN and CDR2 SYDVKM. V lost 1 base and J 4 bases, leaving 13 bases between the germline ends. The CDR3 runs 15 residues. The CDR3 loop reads CASSLYGAGITEAFF. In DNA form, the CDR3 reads TGTGCCAGCAGTTTATATGGGGCAGGGATCACTGAAGCTTTCTTT.

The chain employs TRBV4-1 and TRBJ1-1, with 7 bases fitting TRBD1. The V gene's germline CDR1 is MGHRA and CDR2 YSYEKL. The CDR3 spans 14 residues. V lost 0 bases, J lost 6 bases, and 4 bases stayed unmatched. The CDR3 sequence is CASSQESQGAEAFF. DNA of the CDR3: TGCGCCAGCAGCCAAGAATCCCAGGGGGCTGAAGCTTTCTTT.

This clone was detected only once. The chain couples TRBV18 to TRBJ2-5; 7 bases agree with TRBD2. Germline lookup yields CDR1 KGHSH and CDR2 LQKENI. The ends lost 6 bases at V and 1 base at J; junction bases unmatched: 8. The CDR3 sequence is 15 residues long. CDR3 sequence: CASSPNGGGQETQYF. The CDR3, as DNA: TGTGCCAGCTCCCCTAACGGCGGGGGCCAAGAGACCCAGTACTTC.

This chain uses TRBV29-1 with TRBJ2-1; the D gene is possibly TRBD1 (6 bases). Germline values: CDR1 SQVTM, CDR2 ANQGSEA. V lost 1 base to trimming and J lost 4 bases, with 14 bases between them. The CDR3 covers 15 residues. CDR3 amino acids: CSVEAAGERYNEQFF. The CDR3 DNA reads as TGCAGCGTTGAAGCGGCAGGGGAGAGGTACAATGAGCAGTTCTTC.

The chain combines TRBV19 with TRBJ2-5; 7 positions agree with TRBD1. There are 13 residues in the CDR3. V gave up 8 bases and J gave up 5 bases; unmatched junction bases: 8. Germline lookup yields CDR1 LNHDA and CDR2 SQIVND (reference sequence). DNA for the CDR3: TGTGCCAGTGGAATGGGACAGTGGGAGACCCAGTACTTC. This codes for CASGMGQWETQYF. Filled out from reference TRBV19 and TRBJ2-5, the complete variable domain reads DGGITQSPKYLFRKEGQNVTLSCEQNLNHDAMYWYRQDPGQGLRLIYYSQIVNDFQKGDIAEGYSVSREKKESFPLTVTSAQKNPTAFYLCASGMGQWETQYFGPGTRLLVL.

Written as DNA, the CDR3 is TGTGCCAGCAGTCCGAGCCTAGGGACAGGGATACAGTTCTTC. Translating it yields CASSPSLGTGIQFF. The chain has TRBV11-1 and TRBJ2-1, with 9 bases that match TRBD1. The CDR3 consists of 14 residues. The germline V gene has CDR1 SGHAT and CDR2 FQDESV (reference sequence). The J segment lost 13 bases and the V segment lost 6 bases, leaving 13 bases of the junction unmatched.

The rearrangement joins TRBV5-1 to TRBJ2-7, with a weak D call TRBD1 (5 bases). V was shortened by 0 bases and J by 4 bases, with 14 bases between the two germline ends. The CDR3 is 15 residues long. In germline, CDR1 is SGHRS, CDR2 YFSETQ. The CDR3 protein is CASSLAPQGLYEQYF. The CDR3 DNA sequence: TGCGCCAGCAGCTTGGCCCCCCAGGGTTTATACGAGCAGTACTTC.

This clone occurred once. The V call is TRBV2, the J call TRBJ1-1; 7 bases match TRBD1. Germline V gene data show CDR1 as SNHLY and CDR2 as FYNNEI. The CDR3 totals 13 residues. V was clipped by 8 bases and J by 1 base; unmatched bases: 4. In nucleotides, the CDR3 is TGTGCCAGCCTTCAGGGGGAGAACACTGAAGCTTTCTTT. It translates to CASLQGENTEAFF.

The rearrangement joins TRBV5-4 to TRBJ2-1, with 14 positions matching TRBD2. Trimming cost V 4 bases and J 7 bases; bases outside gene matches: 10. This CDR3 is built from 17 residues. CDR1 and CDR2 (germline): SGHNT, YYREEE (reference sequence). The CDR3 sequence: CASSPGTSGGFWNEQFF. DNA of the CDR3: TGTGCCAGCAGCCCTGGGACTAGCGGGGGTTTTTGGAATGAGCAGTTCTTC.

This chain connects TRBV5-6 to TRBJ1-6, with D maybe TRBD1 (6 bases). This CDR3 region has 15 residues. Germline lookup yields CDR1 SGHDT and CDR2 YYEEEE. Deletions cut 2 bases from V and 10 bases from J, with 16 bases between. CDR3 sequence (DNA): TGTGCCAGCAGCTTATCGACAGGTAGAGGGTCACCCCTCCACTTT. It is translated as CASSLSTGRGSPLHF.

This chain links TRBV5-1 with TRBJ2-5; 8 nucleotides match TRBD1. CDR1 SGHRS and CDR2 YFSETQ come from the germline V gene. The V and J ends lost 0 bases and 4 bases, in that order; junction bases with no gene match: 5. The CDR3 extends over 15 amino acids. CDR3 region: CASSLVTGAVETQYF. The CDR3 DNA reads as TGCGCCAGCAGCTTGGTGACAGGGGCGGTAGAGACCCAGTACTTC. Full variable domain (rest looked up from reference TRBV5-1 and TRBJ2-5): KAGVTQTPRYLIKTRGQQVTLSCSPISGHRSVSWYQQTPGQGLQFLFEYFSETQRNKGNFPGRFSGRQFSNSRSEMNVSTLELGDSALYLCASSLVTGAVETQYFGPGTRLLVL.

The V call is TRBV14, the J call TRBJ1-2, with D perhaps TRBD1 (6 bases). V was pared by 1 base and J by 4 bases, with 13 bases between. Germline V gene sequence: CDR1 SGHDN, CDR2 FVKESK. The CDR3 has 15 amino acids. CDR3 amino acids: CASSQVSGAGYGYTF. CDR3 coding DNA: TGTGCCAGCAGCCAAGTGTCAGGGGCCGGCTATGGCTACACCTTC.

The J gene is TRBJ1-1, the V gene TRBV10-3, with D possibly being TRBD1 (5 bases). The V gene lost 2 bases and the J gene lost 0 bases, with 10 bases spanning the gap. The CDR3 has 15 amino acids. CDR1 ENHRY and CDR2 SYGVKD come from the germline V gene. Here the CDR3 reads CAISEGGIMNTEAFF. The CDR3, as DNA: TGTGCCATCAGTGAGGGGGGGATCATGAACACTGAAGCTTTCTTT.

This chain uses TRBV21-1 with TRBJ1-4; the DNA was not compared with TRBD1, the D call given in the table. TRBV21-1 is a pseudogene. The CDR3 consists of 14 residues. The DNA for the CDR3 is TGTGCCAGCAGGAGTAGGGACAGCAATGAAAAACTGTTTTTT. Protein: CASRSRDSNEKLFF.

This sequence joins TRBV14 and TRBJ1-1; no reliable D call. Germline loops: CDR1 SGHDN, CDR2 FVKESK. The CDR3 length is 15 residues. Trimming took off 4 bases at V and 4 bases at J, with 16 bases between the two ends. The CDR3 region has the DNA TGTGCCAGCAGCCCCCCCGGAGGGCTTAGCACTGAAGCTTTCTTT. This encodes CASSPPGGLSTEAFF.

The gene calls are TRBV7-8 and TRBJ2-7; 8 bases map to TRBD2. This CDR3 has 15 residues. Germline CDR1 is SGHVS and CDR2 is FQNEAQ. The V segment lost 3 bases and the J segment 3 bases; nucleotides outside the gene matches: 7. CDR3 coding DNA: TGTGCCAGCAGCTTTAATCAGGGGACTAGCTACGAGCAGTACTTC. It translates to CASSFNQGTSYEQYF.

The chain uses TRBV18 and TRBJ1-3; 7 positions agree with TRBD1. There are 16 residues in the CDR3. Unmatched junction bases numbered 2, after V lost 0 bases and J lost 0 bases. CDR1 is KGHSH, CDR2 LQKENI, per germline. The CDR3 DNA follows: TGTGCCAGCTCACCACCGGGGACAGACTCTGGAAACACCATATATTTT. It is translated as CASSPPGTDSGNTIYF.

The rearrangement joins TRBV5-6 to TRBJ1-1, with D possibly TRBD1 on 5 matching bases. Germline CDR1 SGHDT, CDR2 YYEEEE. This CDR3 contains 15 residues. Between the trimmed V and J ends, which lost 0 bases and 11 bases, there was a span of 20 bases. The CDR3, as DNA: TGTGCCAGCAGCTTGGTCGGACATGGTGGCTTGGGGGCTTTCTTT. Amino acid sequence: CASSLVGHGGLGAFF.

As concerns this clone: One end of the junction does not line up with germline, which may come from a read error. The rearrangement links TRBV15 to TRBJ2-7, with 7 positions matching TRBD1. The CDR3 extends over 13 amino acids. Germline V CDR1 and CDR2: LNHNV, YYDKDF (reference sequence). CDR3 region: CATSRDRRGWKDF. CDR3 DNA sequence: TGTGCCACCAGCAGAGATCGCAGGGGGTGGAAGGACTTC.

The CDR3 nucleotides are TGTGCCAGCAGCGCCGGGACTAGCGGGGCTGGAGAGACCCAGTACTTC. This gives the protein CASSAGTSGAGETQYF. V usage is TRBV5-4 and J usage is TRBJ2-5; 13 bases agree with TRBD2. From germline, CDR1 is SGHNT and CDR2 YYREEE (reference sequence). Unmatched junction bases numbered 7, after V lost 4 bases and J lost 4 bases. The CDR3 consists of 16 residues.

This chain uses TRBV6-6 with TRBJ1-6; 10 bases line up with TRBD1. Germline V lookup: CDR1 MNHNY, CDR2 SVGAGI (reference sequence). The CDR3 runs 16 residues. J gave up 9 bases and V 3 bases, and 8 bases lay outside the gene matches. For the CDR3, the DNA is TGTGCCAGCAGTTATGGGGACAGGGGACGGGGTTCACCCCTCCACTTT. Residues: CASSYGDRGRGSPLHF.

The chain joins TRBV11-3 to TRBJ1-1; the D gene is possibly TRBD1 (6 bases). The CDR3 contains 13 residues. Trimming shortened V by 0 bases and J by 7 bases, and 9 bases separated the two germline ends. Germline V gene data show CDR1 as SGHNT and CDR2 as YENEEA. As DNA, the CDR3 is TGTGCCAGCAGCTTAGACAGGGGCCGTGAAGCTTTCTTT. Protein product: CASSLDRGREAFF.

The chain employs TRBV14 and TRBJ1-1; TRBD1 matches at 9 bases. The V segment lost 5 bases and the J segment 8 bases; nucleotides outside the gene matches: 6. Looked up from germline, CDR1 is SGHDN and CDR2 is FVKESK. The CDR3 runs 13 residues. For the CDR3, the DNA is TGTGCCAGCAGCGCATCCGGGACAGGGGAAGCTTTCTTT. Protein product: CASSASGTGEAFF.

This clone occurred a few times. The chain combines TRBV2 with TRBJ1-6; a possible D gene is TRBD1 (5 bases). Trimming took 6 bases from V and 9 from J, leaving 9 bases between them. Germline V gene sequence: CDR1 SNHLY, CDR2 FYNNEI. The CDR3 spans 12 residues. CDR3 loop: CASRGTGSPLHF. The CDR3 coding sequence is TGTGCCAGCAGGGGAACAGGTTCACCCCTCCACTTT.

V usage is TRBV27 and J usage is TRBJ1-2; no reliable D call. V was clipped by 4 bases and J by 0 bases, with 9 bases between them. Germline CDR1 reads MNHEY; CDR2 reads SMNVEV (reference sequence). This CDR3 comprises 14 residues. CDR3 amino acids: CASSSLRPNYGYTF. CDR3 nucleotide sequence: TGTGCCAGCAGTTCCCTACGCCCTAACTATGGCTACACCTTC.

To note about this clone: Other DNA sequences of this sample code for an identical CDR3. The CDR3 coding sequence is TGTGCCAGCAGCTTGAGCTCTGAAGCTTTCTTT. Protein: CASSLSSEAFF. The chain uses TRBV7-9 and TRBJ1-1; no definite D call. V dropped 3 bases and J dropped 6 bases, with 5 bases sitting between them. The CDR3 is 11 residues long. Germline-derived CDR1 and CDR2 are SEHNR and FQNEAQ (reference sequence).

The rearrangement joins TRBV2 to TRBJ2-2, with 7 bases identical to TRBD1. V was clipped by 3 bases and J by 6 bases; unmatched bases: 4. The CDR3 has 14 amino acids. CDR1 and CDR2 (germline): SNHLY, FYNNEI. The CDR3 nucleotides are TGTGCCAGCAGTGATACAGGGGTCCCCGGGGAGCTGTTTTTT. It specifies CASSDTGVPGELFF.

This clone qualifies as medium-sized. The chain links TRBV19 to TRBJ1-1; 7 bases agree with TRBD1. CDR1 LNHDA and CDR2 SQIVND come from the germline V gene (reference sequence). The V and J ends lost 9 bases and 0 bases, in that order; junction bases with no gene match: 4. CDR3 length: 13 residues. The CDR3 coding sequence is TGTGCCAGCCGGACAGGATTGAACACTGAAGCTTTCTTT. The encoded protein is CASRTGLNTEAFF. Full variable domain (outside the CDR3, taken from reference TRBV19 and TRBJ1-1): DGGITQSPKYLFRKEGQNVTLSCEQNLNHDAMYWYRQDPGQGLRLIYYSQIVNDFQKGDIAEGYSVSREKKESFPLTVTSAQKNPTAFYLCASRTGLNTEAFFGQGTRLTVV.

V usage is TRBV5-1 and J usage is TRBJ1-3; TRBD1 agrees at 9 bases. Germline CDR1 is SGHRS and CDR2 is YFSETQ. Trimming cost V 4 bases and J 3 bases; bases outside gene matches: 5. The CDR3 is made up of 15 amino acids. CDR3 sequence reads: CASSRDRVNGNTIYF. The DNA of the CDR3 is TGCGCCAGCAGCCGGGACAGGGTCAATGGAAACACCATATATTTT.